Presented here are 10 T cell receptor beta chains from one specimen sequenced in a study of T cell changes during pregnancy in multiple sclerosis. Clones were sequenced by immunoSEQ multiplex PCR, and TCRdb holds only the in-frame ones, with some missing. The table records about 40,000 clones, about 90% of them present only once. The material sequenced was CD4+ T cells from peripheral blood mononuclear cells, taken before pregnancy. The receptors shown here come from a female donor with multiple sclerosis, enrolled in a pregnancy study.

With regard to this clone: Within the sample, other DNA sequences also encode this same CDR3. The V and J genes are TRBV5-1 and TRBJ2-2, with D perhaps matching TRBD2 (5 bases). V was clipped by 0 bases and J by 4 bases, with 16 bases between them. Germline V gene data show CDR1 as SGHRS and CDR2 as YFSETQ. The CDR3 runs 17 residues. The CDR3 loop reads CASSLGHRGASTGELFF. DNA of the CDR3: TGCGCCAGCAGCTTGGGACACCGGGGAGCCAGCACCGGGGAGCTGTTTTTT.

V usage is TRBV30 and J usage is TRBJ1-6; D is unclear. This CDR3 has 14 amino acids. The germline V and J ends were trimmed by 6 bases and 4 bases, with 13 bases remaining between them. Per germline, CDR1 GTSNPN and CDR2 SVGIG (reference sequence). In DNA form, the CDR3 reads TGTGCCTGTATACCCCGGTCGTATAATTCACCCCTCCACTTT. Its protein is CACIPRSYNSPLHF. The variable domain in full, completed from reference TRBV30 and TRBJ1-6, reads SQTIHQWPATLVQPVGSPLSLECTVEGTSNPNLYWYRQAAGRGLQLLFYSVGIGQISSEVPQNLSASRPQDRQFILSSKKLLLSDSGFYLCACIPRSYNSPLHFGNGTRLTVT.

The rearrangement uses TRBV7-9 and TRBJ1-2; the D is unclear. This CDR3 region has 12 residues. Germline loops: CDR1 SEHNR, CDR2 FQNEAQ (reference sequence). With 2 bases removed from V and 5 bases from J, the gap between germline ends came to 6 bases. This CDR3 reads CASSLLQYGYTF. As DNA, the CDR3 is TGTGCCAGCAGCTTATTGCAGTATGGCTACACCTTC.

The rearrangement uses TRBV28 and TRBJ2-1, with 8 bases that match TRBD2. J gave up 7 bases and V 3 bases, and 8 bases lay outside the gene matches. This CDR3 has 15 amino acids. The germline CDR1 and CDR2 sequences are MDHEN and SYDVKM. CDR3 region: CASSLLPAGVNEQFF. CDR3 DNA: TGTGCCAGCAGTTTGTTGCCAGCGGGAGTAAATGAGCAGTTCTTC.

The rearrangement links TRBV14 to TRBJ2-7, with a weak D call TRBD1 (6 bases). The V gene's germline CDR1 is SGHDN and CDR2 FVKESK. The CDR3 is made up of 12 amino acids. The V and J ends lost 4 bases and 7 bases respectively, with 11 bases between them. The CDR3 spells CASSPTGREQYF. Written as DNA, the CDR3 is TGTGCCAGCAGCCCTACAGGGAGAGAGCAGTACTTC.

The sample holds a few counts of this clone. The rearrangement joins TRBV2 to TRBJ2-7, with D perhaps TRBD1 (6 bases). The V end lost 4 bases, the J end lost 3 bases, and 10 bases lay between the germline ends. Germline-derived CDR1 and CDR2 are SNHLY and FYNNEI. The CDR3 extends over 13 amino acids. CDR3 DNA: TGTGCCAGCAGTGGGGCAGGGGACTACGAGCAGTACTTC. The encoded protein is CASSGAGDYEQYF.

The chain carries TRBV7-2 and TRBJ2-7; TRBD2 might be the D (5 bases). The CDR3 extends over 14 amino acids. Per germline, CDR1 SGHTA and CDR2 FQGNSA. Trimming removed 5 bases at V and 3 bases at J, with 14 bases between. The CDR3 bases are TGTGCCAGCAGCGGAACTAGTTATAGCTACGAGCAGTACTTC. Amino acid sequence: CASSGTSYSYEQYF. Variable domain in full (rest from reference TRBV7-2 and TRBJ2-7): GAGVSQSPSNKVTEKGKDVELRCDPISGHTALYWYRQSLGQGLEFLIYFQGNSAPDKSGLPSDRFSAERTGGSVSTLTIQRTQQEDSAVYLCASSGTSYSYEQYFGPGTRLTVT.

CDR3 bases: TGTGCCAGCAGTCCCCTTGGACAGGGTATATATTACGAGCAGTACTTC. Residues: CASSPLGQGIYYEQYF. The chain has TRBV28 and TRBJ2-7; 8 bases align to TRBD1. The CDR3 is 16 residues long. J gave up 4 bases and V 5 bases, and 13 bases lay outside the gene matches. CDR1 MDHEN and CDR2 SYDVKM come from the germline V gene.

The chain employs TRBV19 and TRBJ1-2; D is unclear. This CDR3 has 13 amino acids. The germline V and J ends were trimmed by 4 bases and 9 bases, with 15 bases remaining between them. Per germline, CDR1 LNHDA and CDR2 SQIVND (reference sequence). CDR3 sequence (DNA): TGTGCCAGTAGTAATGCTCCGAGCTCGAGCTACACCTTC. It encodes CASSNAPSSSYTF.

V usage is TRBV5-6 and J usage is TRBJ2-7; 8 bases agree with TRBD2. V was clipped by 5 bases and J by 4 bases; unmatched bases: 8. The CDR3 has 14 amino acids. The germline gives CDR1 SGHDT, CDR2 YYEEEE. The CDR3 spells CASRDWERGYEQYF. The CDR3 nucleotides are TGTGCCAGCAGGGACTGGGAGCGGGGGTACGAGCAGTACTTC. Using reference TRBV5-6 and TRBJ2-7 for the parts outside the CDR3, the full variable domain is DAGVTQSPTHLIKTRGQQVTLRCSPKSGHDTVSWYQQALGQGPQFIFQYYEEEERQRGNFPDRFSGHQFPNYSSELNVNALLLGDSALYLCASRDWERGYEQYFGPGTRLTVT.